This T cell receptor beta chain comes out of a study of blood T cells in healthy people across ages. The second PCR ran about 6 to 12 cycles with a sample-barcoded 5' primer and J-beta primers. MiXCR, applied by TCRdb to the 5' RACE reads, yields one record per CDR3 protein. Of around 850,000 distinct CDR3 sequences in the sample, approximately 35% were seen once. This TCR was sampled from a man aged 18 to 29 in good health. Input material: blood.

The DNA for the CDR3 is TGTGCCTGGAGCAACAGGGGGCTAAACACCGGGGAGCTGTTTTTT. It encodes CAWSNRGLNTGELFF. This chain joins TRBV30 and TRBJ2-2, with 9 nucleotides matching TRBD1. The trim removed 3 bases at V and 2 bases at J, leaving 4 bases unmatched. The CDR3 is made up of 15 amino acids. CDR1 and CDR2 from the germline V gene are GTSNPN and SVGIG (reference sequence).